At least ten counts were recorded for the clone carrying this T cell receptor beta chain. What it recognizes is unknown. This sample stems from a study of Graves' ophthalmopathy and Graves' hyperthyroidism. Study summary: Pretreatment peripheral blood was obtained at initial diagnosis.

Lactation, pregnancy, uncontrolled infections and other autoimmune diseases were all grounds for excluding patients. The CDR3 has 16 amino acids. Germline assignment: CDR1 MNHEY and CDR2 SVGEGT. Trimming pared 4 bases from V and 0 bases from J, leaving 16 bases between. The TCR beta CDR3 regions underwent amplification from RNA transcripts. An opening RT-PCR round employed HTBI primers and preceded a second-round multiplex PCR. TCRdb re-called the multiplex PCR reads with MiXCR, one entry per CDR3 protein. The sample holds approximately 380,000 distinct CDR3 sequences; around 20% are singletons and the top ten take under 3.5%. General observations from the study: Progression of ophthalmopathy was predicted by the model with about 67% sensitivity and 72.22% specificity. Among thyroid clonotypes expanded above 0.001 frequency, most also appeared in blood.

The sequence derives from a woman aged 18-29 years with stable Graves' hyperthyroidism. Input material: peripheral blood. The chain combines TRBV6-2 or TRBV6-3 with TRBJ2-7, with D possibly matching TRBD2 (5 bases). The CDR3 sequence: CASSSSQRRGSYEQYF. The CDR3 nucleotides read TGTGCCAGCAGTTCTAGCCAAAGACGGGGCTCCTACGAGCAGTACTTC.